Included here is one T cell receptor (beta chain) sequence, with context. What it binds is not known. Roughly 500 nanograms of biopsy DNA per sample underwent TCRB immunosequencing. The repertoire was sequenced with immunoSEQ multiplex PCR; TCRdb's copy has only in-frame clones and lacks some. The sample consists of fewer than 2,000 clones, approximately 78% of them appearing once. This entry is derived from a study of T cell repertoires in ileal Crohn's disease. General study findings and limits: High-frequency clones were more common in sorted CD8 than CD4 cells.

Germline loops: CDR1 KGHSH, CDR2 LQKENI. V shed 4 bases and J 3 bases; nucleotides not matched to a gene: 7. This CDR3 is built from 15 residues. The rearrangement joins TRBV18 to TRBJ1-1; 8 bases match TRBD1. Input material: ileal tissue. The sequence was collected from an adult with Crohn's disease. The CDR3: CASSQTRGRDTEAFF. The CDR3 coding sequence is TGTGCCAGCTCACAGACCAGGGGGCGGGACACTGAAGCTTTCTTT. Together with reference TRBV18 and TRBJ1-1, the CDR3 gives the full variable domain: NAGVMQNPRHLVRRRGQEARLRCSPMKGHSHVYWYRQLPEEGLKFMVYLQKENIIDESGMPKERFSAEFPKEGPSILRIQQVVRGDSAAYFCASSQTRGRDTEAFFGQGTRLTVV.